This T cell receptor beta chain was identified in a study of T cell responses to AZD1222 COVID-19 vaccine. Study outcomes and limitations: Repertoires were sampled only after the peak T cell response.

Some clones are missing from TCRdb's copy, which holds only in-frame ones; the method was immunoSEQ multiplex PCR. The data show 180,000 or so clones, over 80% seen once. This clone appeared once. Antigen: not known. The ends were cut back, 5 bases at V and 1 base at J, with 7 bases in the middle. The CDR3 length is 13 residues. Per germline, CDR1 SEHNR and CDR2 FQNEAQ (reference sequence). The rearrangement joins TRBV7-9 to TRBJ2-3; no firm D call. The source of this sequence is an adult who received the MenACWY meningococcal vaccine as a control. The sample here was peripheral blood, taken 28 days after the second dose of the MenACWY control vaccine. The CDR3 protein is CASSAGRTDTQYF. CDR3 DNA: TGTGCCAGCAGCGCCGGACGCACAGATACGCAGTATTTT.